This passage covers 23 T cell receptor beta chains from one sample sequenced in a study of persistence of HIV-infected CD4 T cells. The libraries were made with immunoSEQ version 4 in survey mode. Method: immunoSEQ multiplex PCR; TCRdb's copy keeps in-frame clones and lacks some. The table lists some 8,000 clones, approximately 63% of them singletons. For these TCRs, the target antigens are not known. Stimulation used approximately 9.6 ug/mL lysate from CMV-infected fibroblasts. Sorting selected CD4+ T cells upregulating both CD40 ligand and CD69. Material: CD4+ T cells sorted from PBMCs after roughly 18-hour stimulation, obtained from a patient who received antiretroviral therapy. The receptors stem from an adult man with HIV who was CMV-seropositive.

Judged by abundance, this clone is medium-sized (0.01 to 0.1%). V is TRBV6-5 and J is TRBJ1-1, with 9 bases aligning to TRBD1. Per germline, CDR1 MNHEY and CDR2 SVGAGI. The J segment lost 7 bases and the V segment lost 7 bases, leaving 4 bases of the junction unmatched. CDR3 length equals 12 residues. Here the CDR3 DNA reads TGTGCCAGCACCTGGGACAGGGTTGAAGCTTTCTTT. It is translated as CASTWDRVEAFF.

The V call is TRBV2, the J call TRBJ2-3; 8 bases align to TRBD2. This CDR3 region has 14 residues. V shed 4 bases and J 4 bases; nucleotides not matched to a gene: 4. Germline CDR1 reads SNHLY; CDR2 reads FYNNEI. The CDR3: CASSAGGPSDTQYF. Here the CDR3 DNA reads TGTGCCAGCAGTGCGGGGGGGCCCTCAGATACGCAGTATTTT.

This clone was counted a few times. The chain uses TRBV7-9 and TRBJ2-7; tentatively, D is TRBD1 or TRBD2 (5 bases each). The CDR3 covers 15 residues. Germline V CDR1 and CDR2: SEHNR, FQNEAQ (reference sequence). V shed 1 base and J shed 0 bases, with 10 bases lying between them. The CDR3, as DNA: TGTGCCAGCAGCTTAGGGTCAGGGAGCTCCTACGAGCAGTACTTC. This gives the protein CASSLGSGSSYEQYF.

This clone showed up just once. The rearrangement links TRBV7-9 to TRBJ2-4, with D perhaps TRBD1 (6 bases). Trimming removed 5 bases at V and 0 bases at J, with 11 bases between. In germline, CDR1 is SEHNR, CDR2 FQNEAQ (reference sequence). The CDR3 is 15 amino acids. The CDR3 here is CASSPGTLAKNIQYF. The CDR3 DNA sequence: TGTGCCAGCAGCCCTGGGACATTAGCCAAAAACATTCAGTACTTC.

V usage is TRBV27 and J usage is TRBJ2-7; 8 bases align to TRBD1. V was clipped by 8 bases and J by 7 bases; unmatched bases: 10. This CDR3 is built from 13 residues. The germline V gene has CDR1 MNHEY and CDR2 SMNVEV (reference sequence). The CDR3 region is CASAGQGLGEQYF. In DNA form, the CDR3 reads TGTGCCAGCGCTGGACAGGGTTTGGGGGAGCAGTACTTC.

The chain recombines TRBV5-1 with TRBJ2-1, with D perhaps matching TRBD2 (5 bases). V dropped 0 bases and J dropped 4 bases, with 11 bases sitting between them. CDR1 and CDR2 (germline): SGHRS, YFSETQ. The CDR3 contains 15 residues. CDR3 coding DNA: TGCGCCAGCAGCTTGGGCAGCGGAGGATACAATGAGCAGTTCTTC. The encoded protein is CASSLGSGGYNEQFF.

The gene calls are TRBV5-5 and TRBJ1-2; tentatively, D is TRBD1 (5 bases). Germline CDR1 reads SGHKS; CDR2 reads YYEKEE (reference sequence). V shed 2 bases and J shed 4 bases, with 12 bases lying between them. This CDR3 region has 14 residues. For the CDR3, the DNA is TGTGCCAGCAGCTTTTTACAGGAGGGCTATGGCTACACCTTC. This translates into CASSFLQEGYGYTF.

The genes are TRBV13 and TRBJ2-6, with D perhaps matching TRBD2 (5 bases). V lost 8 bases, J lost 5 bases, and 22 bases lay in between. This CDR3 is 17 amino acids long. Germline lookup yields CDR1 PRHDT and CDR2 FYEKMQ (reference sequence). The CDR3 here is CASDWERVQSRANVLTF. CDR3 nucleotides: TGTGCCAGCGATTGGGAGCGAGTACAAAGTCGGGCCAACGTCCTGACTTTC.

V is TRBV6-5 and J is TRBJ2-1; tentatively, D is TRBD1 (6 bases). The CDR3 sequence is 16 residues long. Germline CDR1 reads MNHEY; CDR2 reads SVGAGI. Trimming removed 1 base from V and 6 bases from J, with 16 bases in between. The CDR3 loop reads CASSYWGPGEVNEQFF. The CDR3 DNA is TGTGCCAGCAGTTACTGGGGGCCCGGAGAGGTCAATGAGCAGTTCTTC.

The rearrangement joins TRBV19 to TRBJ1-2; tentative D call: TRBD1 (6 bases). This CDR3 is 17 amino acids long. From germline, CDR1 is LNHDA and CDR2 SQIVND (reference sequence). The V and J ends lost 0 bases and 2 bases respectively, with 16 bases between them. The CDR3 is CASSIDFPTGRNYGYTF. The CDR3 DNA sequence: TGTGCCAGTAGTATAGACTTTCCGACAGGAAGGAACTATGGCTACACCTTC.

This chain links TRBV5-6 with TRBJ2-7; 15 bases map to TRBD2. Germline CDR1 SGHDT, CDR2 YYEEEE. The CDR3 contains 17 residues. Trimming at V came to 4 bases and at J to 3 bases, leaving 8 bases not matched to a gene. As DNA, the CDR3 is TGTGCCAGCAGCGGGACTAGCGGGAGGACCTTGATCTACGAGCAGTACTTC. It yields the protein CASSGTSGRTLIYEQYF.

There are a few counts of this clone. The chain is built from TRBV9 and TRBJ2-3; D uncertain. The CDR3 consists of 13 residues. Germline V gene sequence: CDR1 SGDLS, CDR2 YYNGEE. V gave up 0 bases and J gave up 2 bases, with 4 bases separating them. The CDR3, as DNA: TGTGCCAGCAGCGTAGGGACCACAGATACGCAGTATTTT. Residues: CASSVGTTDTQYF.

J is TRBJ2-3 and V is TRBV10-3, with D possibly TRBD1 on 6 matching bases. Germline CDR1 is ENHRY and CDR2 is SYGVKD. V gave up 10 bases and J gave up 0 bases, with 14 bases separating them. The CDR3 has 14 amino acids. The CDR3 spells CATRTAASTDTQYF. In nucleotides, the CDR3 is TGTGCCACCAGGACAGCTGCAAGCACAGATACGCAGTATTTT.

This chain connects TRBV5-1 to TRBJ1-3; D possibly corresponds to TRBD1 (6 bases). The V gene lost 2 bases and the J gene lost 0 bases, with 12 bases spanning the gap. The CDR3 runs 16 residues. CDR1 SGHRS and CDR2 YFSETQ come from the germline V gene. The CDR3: CASSLSDRSSGNTIYF. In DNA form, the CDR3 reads TGCGCCAGCAGCTTATCCGACAGGAGCTCTGGAAACACCATATATTTT.

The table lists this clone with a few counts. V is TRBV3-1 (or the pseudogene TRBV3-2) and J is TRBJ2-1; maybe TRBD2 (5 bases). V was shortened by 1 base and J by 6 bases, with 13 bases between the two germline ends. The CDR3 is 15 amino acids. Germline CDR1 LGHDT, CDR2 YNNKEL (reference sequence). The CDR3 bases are TGTGCCAGCAGCCAAGGTATTTGGGGAGCCAATGAGCAGTTCTTC. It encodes CASSQGIWGANEQFF.

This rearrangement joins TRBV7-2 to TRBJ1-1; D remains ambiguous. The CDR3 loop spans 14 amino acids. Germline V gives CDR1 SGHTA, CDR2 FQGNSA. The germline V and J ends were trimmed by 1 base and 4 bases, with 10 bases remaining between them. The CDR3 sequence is CASSLGGPGTEAFF. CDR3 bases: TGTGCCAGCAGCTTAGGGGGTCCGGGCACTGAAGCTTTCTTT.

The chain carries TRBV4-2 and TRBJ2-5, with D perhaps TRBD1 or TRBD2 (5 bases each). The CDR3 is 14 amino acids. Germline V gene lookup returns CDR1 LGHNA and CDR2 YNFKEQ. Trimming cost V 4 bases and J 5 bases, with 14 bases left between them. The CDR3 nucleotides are TGTGCCAGCAGCCCCCGAAGAGGGGAGGAGACCCAGTACTTC. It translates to CASSPRRGEETQYF.

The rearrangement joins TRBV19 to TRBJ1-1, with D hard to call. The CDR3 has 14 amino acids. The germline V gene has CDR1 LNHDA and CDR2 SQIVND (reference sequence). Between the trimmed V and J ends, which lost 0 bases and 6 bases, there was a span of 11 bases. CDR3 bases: TGTGCCAGTAGTATAGATCTCCAGAGTTCTGAAGCTTTCTTT. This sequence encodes CASSIDLQSSEAFF.

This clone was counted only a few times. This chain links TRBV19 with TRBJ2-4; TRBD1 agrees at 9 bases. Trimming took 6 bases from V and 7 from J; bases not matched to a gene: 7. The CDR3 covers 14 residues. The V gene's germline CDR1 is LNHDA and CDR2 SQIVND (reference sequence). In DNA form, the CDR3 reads TGTGCCAGTAGCGTAACCGGGACAGGGAACATTCAGTACTTC. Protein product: CASSVTGTGNIQYF.

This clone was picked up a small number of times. CDR3 residues: CAWGQGSEKLFF. The CDR3 nucleotides are TGTGCCTGGGGACAGGGCAGTGAAAAACTGTTTTTT. The rearrangement links TRBV30 to TRBJ1-4; 8 bases align to TRBD1. Germline CDR1 is GTSNPN and CDR2 is SVGIG (reference sequence). V trimming: 5 bases; J trimming: 7 bases; junction bases outside the gene matches: 3. This CDR3 comprises 12 residues.

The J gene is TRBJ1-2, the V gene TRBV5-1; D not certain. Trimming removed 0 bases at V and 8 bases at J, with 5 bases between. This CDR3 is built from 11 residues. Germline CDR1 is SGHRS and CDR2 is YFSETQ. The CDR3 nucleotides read TGCGCCAGCAGCTTGGAGGGAGGCTACACCTTC. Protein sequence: CASSLEGGYTF.

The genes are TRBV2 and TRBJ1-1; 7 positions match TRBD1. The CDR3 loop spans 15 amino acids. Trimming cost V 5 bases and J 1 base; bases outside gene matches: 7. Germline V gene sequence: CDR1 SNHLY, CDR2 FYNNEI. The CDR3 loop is CASSSGTAGNTEAFF. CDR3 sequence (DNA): TGTGCCAGCAGTTCCGGGACAGCGGGGAACACTGAAGCTTTCTTT.

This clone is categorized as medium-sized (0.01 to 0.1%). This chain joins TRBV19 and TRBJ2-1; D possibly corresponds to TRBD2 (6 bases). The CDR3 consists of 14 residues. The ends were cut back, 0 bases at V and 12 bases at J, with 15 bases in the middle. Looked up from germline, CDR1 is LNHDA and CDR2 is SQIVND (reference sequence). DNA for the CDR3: TGTGCCAGTAGTATAGATCAGTTGGGGGGTGGGCAGTTCTTC. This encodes CASSIDQLGGGQFF.